This TCR beta chain was observed in a study of blood T cells in healthy people across ages. On the study more broadly: Per every two T cells, about one barcoded beta molecule was captured by template switching.

With respect to this clonotype: Its antigen is still unknown.

PCR was performed a second time for about 7 to 11 cycles using a sample-barcoded 5' primer and a J-beta primer mix. MiXCR, run by TCRdb on the 5' RACE reads, gives a single entry per CDR3 protein. The sample shows about 760,000 distinct CDR3 sequences, roughly 25% of them seen only once. The V end was cut by 8 bases, the J end by 5 bases, with 20 bases between. Germline V gene data show CDR1 as SGHTA and CDR2 as FQGNSA. This CDR3 comprises 15 residues. Findings and limits, study-wide: A roughly linear fall in TCR beta diversity per million T cells was seen with increasing age. Long-lived and aged donors differed, with more naive CD4+ cells and higher diversity in the long-lived.

These same data were also listed under a study on T cells of mothers and their children. From that paper: For cDNA synthesis, the complete extracted RNA was used (roughly 1.5 ug per 15 ul).

Sequenced material: blood. The TCR originated in a boy aged 10-17 years in good health. The J gene is TRBJ2-3, the V gene TRBV7-2, with D maybe TRBD2 (5 bases). The CDR3 bases are TGTGCCAGCTCCCCAGAGGGCCTTCCTGGAGATACGCAGTATTTT. Translated, it gives CASSPEGLPGDTQYF.